These 24 T cell receptor beta chains share one sample of origin, sequenced in a study of T cell changes during pregnancy in multiple sclerosis. Only in-frame clones appear in the TCRdb table, and some are missing; sequencing was by immunoSEQ multiplex PCR. The data contain under 65,000 clones, over 90% of them singletons. The sequences come from CD4+ T cells from peripheral blood mononuclear cells, collected in the third trimester of pregnancy. The receptors stem from a female donor with multiple sclerosis, enrolled in a pregnancy study.

This clone showed up just once. J is TRBJ2-7 and V is TRBV2; no definite D call. V lost 3 bases and J 6 bases, leaving 9 bases between the germline ends. Germline V gene lookup returns CDR1 SNHLY and CDR2 FYNNEI. CDR3 length: 12 residues. The CDR3 DNA sequence: TGTGCCAGCAGTGATCGCCCCGGCGAGCAGTACTTC. Translation gives CASSDRPGEQYF.

The chain recombines TRBV18 with TRBJ2-3; 9 bases map to TRBD2. Germline-derived CDR1 and CDR2 are KGHSH and LQKENI. This CDR3 has 17 residues. V trimming: 1 base; J trimming: 5 bases; junction bases outside the gene matches: 10. The CDR3: CASSPLLRGGLIDTQYF. Here the CDR3 DNA reads TGTGCCAGCTCACCACTGCTGCGGGGGGGTTTGATAGATACGCAGTATTTT.

V gene TRBV19 combines with J gene TRBJ1-5, with D uncertain. Trimming stripped 6 bases from V and 5 bases from J, with 17 bases between. Germline CDR1 and CDR2: LNHDA and SQIVND (reference sequence). This CDR3 is built from 15 residues. The CDR3 DNA is TGTGCCAGTAGAACCCGAGGATCCCCCGATCAGCCCCAGCATTTT. Translation gives CASRTRGSPDQPQHF. Looking up the rest from reference TRBV19 and TRBJ1-5 gives the full variable domain: DGGITQSPKYLFRKEGQNVTLSCEQNLNHDAMYWYRQDPGQGLRLIYYSQIVNDFQKGDIAEGYSVSREKKESFPLTVTSAQKNPTAFYLCASRTRGSPDQPQHFGDGTRLSIL.

The chain has TRBV30 and TRBJ1-3; D gene ambiguous. This CDR3 is 15 amino acids long. Germline CDR1 reads GTSNPN; CDR2 reads SVGIG (reference sequence). V lost 3 bases and J lost 1, with 13 bases in between. This chain's CDR3 is CAWSAPLRSGNTIYF. For the CDR3, the DNA is TGTGCCTGGAGCGCCCCTCTGAGGTCTGGAAACACCATATATTTT.

V and J are TRBV6-4 and TRBJ2-2, with 8 bases matching TRBD1. The length of the CDR3 is 17 residues. Germline trimming cut 4 bases from V and 0 bases from J; bases unmatched to any gene: 7. CDR1 is MRHNA and CDR2 is SNTAGT in the germline V gene. The CDR3 loop is CASSAPSGGANTGELFF. CDR3 DNA sequence: TGTGCCAGCAGTGCCCCCTCAGGGGGCGCGAACACCGGGGAGCTGTTTTTT.

The chain is built from TRBV6-1 and TRBJ1-2; D ambiguous. The CDR3 has 12 residues. V was trimmed by 7 bases and J by 4 bases, leaving 10 bases between them. Germline CDR1 is MNHNS and CDR2 is SASEGT. The CDR3 sequence is CASIGHSYGYTF. The CDR3 coding sequence is TGTGCCAGCATTGGGCACTCCTATGGCTACACCTTC.

V gene TRBV10-3 combines with J gene TRBJ1-6; 10 nucleotides align to TRBD1. The CDR3 spans 15 residues. Germline CDR1 and CDR2: ENHRY and SYGVKD. V gave up 4 bases and J gave up 10 bases; unmatched junction bases: 7. CDR3: CAISVRQGADSPLHF. CDR3 in DNA: TGTGCCATCAGTGTTCGACAGGGGGCGGACTCACCCCTCCACTTT.

This clone has a single count. This chain connects TRBV5-4 to TRBJ1-4; a weak D match, TRBD1 (5 bases). This CDR3 has 15 amino acids. Per the germline V gene, CDR1 is SGHNT and CDR2 is YYREEE (reference sequence). V was shortened by 4 bases and J by 3 bases, with 13 bases between the two germline ends. The DNA for the CDR3 is TGTGCCAGCAGCGATGCGTCGGGGGCTAATGAAAAACTGTTTTTT. It is translated as CASSDASGANEKLFF.

The rearrangement uses TRBV6-1 and TRBJ1-1, with D hard to call. The germline gives CDR1 MNHNS, CDR2 SASEGT. This CDR3 spans 15 amino acids. V shed 4 bases and J shed 1 base, with 13 bases lying between them. This CDR3 is CASSGGPGGNTEAFF. For the CDR3, the DNA is TGTGCCAGCAGTGGCGGCCCGGGAGGGAACACTGAAGCTTTCTTT.

Notes on this clone: Its ends do not fully match the called genes, so a read error is possible. This rearrangement joins TRBV20-1 to TRBJ2-5, with D possibly matching TRBD2 (5 bases). The germline V gene encodes CDR1 DFQATT and CDR2 SNEGSKA (reference sequence). The CDR3 runs 11 residues. The CDR3 sequence: CGASSQETQYF. The CDR3 nucleotides read TGCGGTGCTAGCAGCCAAGAGACCCAGTACTTC.

The chain couples TRBV5-1 to TRBJ1-2; possibly TRBD1 for D (6 bases). The germline V and J ends were trimmed by 4 bases and 3 bases, with 10 bases remaining between them. The germline V gene encodes CDR1 SGHRS and CDR2 YFSETQ. The CDR3 covers 13 residues. The CDR3, as DNA: TGCGCCAGCAGCCGAGGGGGGGACTATGGCTACACCTTC. This encodes CASSRGGDYGYTF.

In this sample, this clone turned up once. This chain uses TRBV4-2 with TRBJ2-3; D unresolved. CDR1 and CDR2 (germline): LGHNA, YNFKEQ. The ends were cut back, 7 bases at V and 0 bases at J, with 8 bases in the middle. This CDR3 spans 13 amino acids. The CDR3 sequence is CASKETSTDTQYF. DNA of the CDR3: TGTGCCAGCAAGGAGACTAGCACAGATACGCAGTATTTT.

This chain links TRBV6-1 with TRBJ1-6; 7 bases align to TRBD1. The V and J ends lost 5 bases and 9 bases, in that order; junction bases with no gene match: 7. CDR3 length: 14 amino acids. In germline, CDR1 is MNHNS, CDR2 SASEGT. In nucleotides, the CDR3 is TGTGCCAGCAGTAGACAGGGAAAGCGTTCACCCCTCCACTTT. Amino acid sequence: CASSRQGKRSPLHF.

This sequence joins TRBV5-4 and TRBJ2-1, with D possibly being TRBD1 (6 bases). Trimming pared 0 bases from V and 7 bases from J, leaving 20 bases between. CDR1 and CDR2 from the germline V gene are SGHNT and YYREEE (reference sequence). The length of the CDR3 is 17 residues. CDR3 DNA: TGTGCCAGCAGCTTGGCCATCTTCAGGGGTATCGGAAATGAGCAGTTCTTC. This gives the protein CASSLAIFRGIGNEQFF.

V is TRBV6-6 and J is TRBJ1-2; weak D call: TRBD1 (5 bases). The CDR3 is 13 amino acids. V shed 5 bases and J shed 2 bases, with 9 bases lying between them. Looked up from germline, CDR1 is MNHNY and CDR2 is SVGAGI (reference sequence). CDR3 sequence: CASSTDTNYGYTF. DNA of the CDR3: TGTGCCAGCAGTACGGACACGAACTATGGCTACACCTTC.

This chain uses TRBV18 with TRBJ1-1; D is possibly TRBD1 (6 bases). V lost 1 base and J 6 bases, leaving 12 bases between the germline ends. Germline-derived CDR1 and CDR2 are KGHSH and LQKENI. This CDR3 is 14 amino acids long. DNA for the CDR3: TGTGCCAGCTCACCACTCGGGACATCTCCTGAAGCTTTCTTT. Amino acid sequence: CASSPLGTSPEAFF.

This clone was seen a single time. The CDR3 coding sequence is TGCGCCAGCAGTCAACCGGGACAGGGATCTCCTAGCACAGATACGCAGTATTTT. It codes for CASSQPGQGSPSTDTQYF. The V and J genes are TRBV23-1 and TRBJ2-3; TRBD1 aligns across 9 bases. TRBV23-1 is identified as an open reading frame with a role that is uncertain. This CDR3 spans 18 amino acids. The V and J ends lost 2 bases and 0 bases, in that order; junction bases with no gene match: 9.

CDR3 protein: CASSMAGQTDTQYF. The CDR3 bases are TGTGCCAGTAGTATGGCGGGCCAGACAGATACGCAGTATTTT. The chain is built from TRBV19 and TRBJ2-3; D is possibly TRBD2 (5 bases). The CDR3 covers 14 residues. Trimming removed 3 bases at V and 3 bases at J, with 10 bases between. In germline, CDR1 is LNHDA, CDR2 SQIVND (reference sequence). The full variable domain, its missing parts supplied by reference TRBV19 and TRBJ2-3, is DGGITQSPKYLFRKEGQNVTLSCEQNLNHDAMYWYRQDPGQGLRLIYYSQIVNDFQKGDIAEGYSVSREKKESFPLTVTSAQKNPTAFYLCASSMAGQTDTQYFGPGTRLTVL.

The chain uses TRBV5-1 and TRBJ2-5, with 9 positions matching TRBD1. V was pared by 3 bases and J by 5 bases, with 5 bases of the junction left unmatched. This CDR3 has 14 amino acids. Per the germline V gene, CDR1 is SGHRS and CDR2 is YFSETQ. The CDR3 coding sequence is TGCGCCAGCAGCTGGGGACAGGGAATGGAGACCCAGTACTTC. Encoded protein: CASSWGQGMETQYF.

The CDR3 reads CASSPRTDTEAFF. The CDR3 coding sequence is TGTGCCAGCAGCCCCCGGACAGACACTGAAGCTTTCTTT. The J gene is TRBJ1-1, the V gene TRBV9; a possible D gene is TRBD1 (6 bases). Germline CDR1 is SGDLS and CDR2 is YYNGEE. V was clipped by 4 bases and J by 3 bases, with 10 bases between them. The CDR3 length is 13 residues.

This chain uses TRBV25-1 with TRBJ2-5, with a tentative D call TRBD1 (5 bases). The end of the DNA aligns better with TRBJ2-7, so the J call may be wrong. Germline CDR1 MGHDK, CDR2 SYGVNS. CDR3 length: 14 residues. The CDR3 protein is CASSGQGKSYEQYF. The CDR3 region has the DNA TGTGCCAGCAGTGGTCAGGGCAAGTCCTACGAGCAGTACTTC.

V is TRBV9 and J is TRBJ1-2, with D hard to call. Trimming shortened V by 0 bases and J by 3 bases, and 12 bases separated the two germline ends. Germline CDR1 reads SGDLS; CDR2 reads YYNGEE. The CDR3 runs to 15 residues. The CDR3 region is CASSVVPELDYGYTF. For the CDR3, the DNA is TGTGCCAGCAGCGTAGTCCCCGAGTTGGACTATGGCTACACCTTC.

The rearrangement joins TRBV7-3 to TRBJ2-1; 16 bases align to TRBD2. Germline loops: CDR1 SGHTA, CDR2 FQGTGA. Losses at the gene ends were 1 base for V and 6 bases for J; bases not matched to a gene: 9. This CDR3 has 19 residues. As DNA, the CDR3 is TGTGCCAGCAGCTTAAGCCCCTCGGGACTAGCGGGGGGGTTCAATGAGCAGTTCTTC. Protein: CASSLSPSGLAGGFNEQFF.

CDR3 amino acids: CASSHLTGTGILSLMNTEAFF. The CDR3 region has the DNA TGCGCCAGCAGCCATTTGACCGGGACAGGAATCCTATCGCTTATGAACACTGAAGCTTTCTTT. This chain uses TRBV4-1 with TRBJ1-1; 8 bases line up with TRBD1. The CDR3 length is 21 residues. Per germline, CDR1 MGHRA and CDR2 YSYEKL. V trimming: 3 bases; J trimming: 0 bases; junction bases outside the gene matches: 21.